A single sample gave rise to the 8 T cell receptor beta chains below, sequenced in a study of cytomegalovirus exposure and HLA in healthy donors. Vbeta (60) and Jbeta (13) primers were used in the PCR. The repertoire was sequenced with immunoSEQ multiplex PCR; TCRdb's copy has only in-frame clones and lacks some. Of 100,000 to 120,000 clones in the sample, over 65% were seen once. Source material: PBMCs. All receptors come from a middle-aged man in good health and CMV-seropositive.

The rearrangement uses TRBV18 and TRBJ2-1, with 11 bases lining up with TRBD2. Germline V gene lookup returns CDR1 KGHSH and CDR2 LQKENI. J gave up 7 bases and V 0 bases, and 5 bases lay outside the gene matches. The CDR3 sequence is 16 residues long. CDR3 residues: CASSPPTSGVENEQFF. CDR3 DNA sequence: TGTGCCAGCTCACCACCGACTAGCGGGGTGGAGAATGAGCAGTTCTTC. Based on the CDR3 plus reference TRBV18 and TRBJ2-1, the full variable domain is NAGVMQNPRHLVRRRGQEARLRCSPMKGHSHVYWYRQLPEEGLKFMVYLQKENIIDESGMPKERFSAEFPKEGPSILRIQQVVRGDSAAYFCASSPPTSGVENEQFFGPGTRLTVL.

V and J are TRBV5-5 and TRBJ2-1, with 9 bases matching TRBD1. V lost 3 bases to trimming and J lost 2 bases; unmatched junction nucleotides: 3. The germline CDR1 and CDR2 sequences are SGHKS and YYEKEE (reference sequence). The CDR3 totals 15 residues. In DNA, the CDR3 is TGTGCCAGCAGCTCGGGACAGGGCCCCTACAATGAGCAGTTCTTC. This translates into CASSSGQGPYNEQFF. Looking up the rest from reference TRBV5-5 and TRBJ2-1 gives the full variable domain: DAGVTQSPTHLIKTRGQQVTLRCSPISGHKSVSWYQQVLGQGPQFIFQYYEKEERGRGNFPDRFSARQFPNYSSELNVNALLLGDSALYLCASSSGQGPYNEQFFGPGTRLTVL.

The sample holds one count of this clone. The V and J genes are TRBV23-1 and TRBJ2-7; 7 bases are shared with TRBD2. Being an ORF, TRBV23-1 has a function that is uncertain. J lost 2 bases, V lost 6 bases, and 4 bases had no gene match. This CDR3 has 13 amino acids. The CDR3 bases are TGCGCCAGCAGCCGGGACTACCCCTACGAGCAGTACTTC. Translating it yields CASSRDYPYEQYF.

This chain connects TRBV7-3 to TRBJ2-7; 10 bases are shared with TRBD2. The germline gives CDR1 SGHTA, CDR2 FQGTGA. After removal of 5 bases from V and 6 bases from J, the junction contained 10 bases not matched to a gene. The CDR3 sequence is 15 residues long. Here the CDR3 DNA reads TGTGCCAGCAGCCCAAGCGGGGGGGCTCTAGGCGAGCAGTACTTC. Encoded protein: CASSPSGGALGEQYF. Variable domain in full (rest from reference TRBV7-3 and TRBJ2-7): GAGVSQTPSNKVTEKGKYVELRCDPISGHTALYWYRQSLGQGPEFLIYFQGTGAADDSGLPNDRFFAVRPEGSVSTLKIQRTERGDSAVYLCASSPSGGALGEQYFGPGTRLTVT.

The sample holds one count of this clone. This chain connects TRBV30 to TRBJ1-1; TRBD1 matches at 7 bases. In germline, CDR1 is GTSNPN, CDR2 SVGIG (reference sequence). The CDR3 runs 14 residues. The V segment lost 2 bases and the J segment 4 bases; nucleotides outside the gene matches: 7. CDR3: CAWSNLGTATEAFF. The CDR3 region has the DNA TGTGCCTGGAGTAATCTCGGGACAGCCACTGAAGCTTTCTTT.

This sequence joins TRBV20-1 and TRBJ2-3, with D perhaps matching TRBD2 (5 bases). With 5 bases removed from V and 14 bases from J, the gap between germline ends came to 17 bases. Germline V gene sequence: CDR1 DFQATT, CDR2 SNEGSKA (reference sequence). The CDR3 is 11 residues long. The CDR3 DNA reads TGCAGTGCTTCTAGCTCCGATAGGCGGTATTTT. Translating it yields CSASSSDRRYF.

This clone has just a few counts. This chain's CDR3 is CASSAGTDGYTF. The CDR3 DNA follows: TGTGCCAGTAGTGCAGGGACAGATGGCTACACCTTC. V is TRBV19 and J is TRBJ1-2; 7 bases map to TRBD1. The V gene end was trimmed by 5 bases and the J gene end by 6 bases; junction bases not matched to a gene: 3. Germline CDR1 is LNHDA and CDR2 is SQIVND (reference sequence). The CDR3 runs to 12 residues.

This chain uses TRBV7-2 with TRBJ2-5; the match to TRBD2 covers 7 bases. The CDR3 contains 14 residues. The ends lost 5 bases at V and 3 bases at J; junction bases unmatched: 6. Germline CDR1 is SGHTA and CDR2 is FQGNSA. In DNA, the CDR3 is TGTGCCAGCAGCATCCGCGGGGGTAAAGAGACCCAGTACTTC. Its translation is CASSIRGGKETQYF.